This TCR beta chain originates from a study of long-term antiretroviral therapy in people with HIV. Study-level background: The oldest specimens predate the 2015 immediate-ART recommendation by about a decade.

About this clone itself: Its specificity is not known.

The CDR3 contains 16 residues. The germline V gene encodes CDR1 SGHNT and CDR2 YYREEE (reference sequence). With V trimmed by 2 bases and J by 5 bases, 9 bases remained unmatched. Study-level points and caveats: ART adherence was not documented, and neither viral resistance nor therapy changes had any data. Diversity rose after ART but stayed below transplant donor controls.

Assay version v3.0 of immunoSEQ was used, and it was run at survey level. Per-sample sequencing targets were roughly 40,000-50,000 T-cell genomes. Profiling relied on immunoSEQ multiplex PCR, and the TCRdb table lists in-frame clones only, not all of them. The table includes over 25,000 clones, about 98% detected once. The sample here was unsorted PBMCs, taken 7.6 years after starting antiretroviral therapy. This chain uses TRBV5-4 with TRBJ1-5; 8 nucleotides agree with TRBD1. This receptor was obtained from a man aged 30 to 45 with HIV. CDR3 nucleotide sequence: TGTGCCAGCAGCTTTCTGCCGGGACAGGTTGATCAGCCCCAGCATTTT. Amino acids: CASSFLPGQVDQPQHF.